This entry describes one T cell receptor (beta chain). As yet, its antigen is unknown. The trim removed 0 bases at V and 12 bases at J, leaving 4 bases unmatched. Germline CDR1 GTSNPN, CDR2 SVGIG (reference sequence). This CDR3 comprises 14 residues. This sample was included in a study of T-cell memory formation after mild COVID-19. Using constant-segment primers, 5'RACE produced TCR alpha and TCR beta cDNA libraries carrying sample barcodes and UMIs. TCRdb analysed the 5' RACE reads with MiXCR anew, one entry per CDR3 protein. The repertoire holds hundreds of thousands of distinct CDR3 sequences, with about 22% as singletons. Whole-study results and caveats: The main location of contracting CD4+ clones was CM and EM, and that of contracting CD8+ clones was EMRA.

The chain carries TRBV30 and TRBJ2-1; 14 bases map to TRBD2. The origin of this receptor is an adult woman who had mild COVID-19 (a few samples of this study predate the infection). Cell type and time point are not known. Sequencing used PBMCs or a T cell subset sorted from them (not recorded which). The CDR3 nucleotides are TGTGCCTGGAGTGTGACTAGCGGGAGGGCGACGCAGTTCTTC. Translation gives CAWSVTSGRATQFF. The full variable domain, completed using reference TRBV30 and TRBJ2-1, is SQTIHQWPATLVQPVGSPLSLECTVEGTSNPNLYWYRQAAGRGLQLLFYSVGIGQISSEVPQNLSASRPQDRQFILSSKKLLLSDSGFYLCAWSVTSGRATQFFGPGTRLTVL.